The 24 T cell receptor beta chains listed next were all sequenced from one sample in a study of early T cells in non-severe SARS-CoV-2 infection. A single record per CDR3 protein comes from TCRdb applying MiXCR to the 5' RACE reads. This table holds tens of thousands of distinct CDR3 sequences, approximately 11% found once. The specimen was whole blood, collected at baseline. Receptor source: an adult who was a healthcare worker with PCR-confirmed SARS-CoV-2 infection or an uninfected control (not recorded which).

The CDR3 loop is CASSREPLEKLFF. CDR3 DNA sequence: TGTGCCAGCAGCCGGGAGCCCTTGGAAAAACTGTTTTTT. The chain recombines TRBV7-6 with TRBJ1-4, with D unresolved. The CDR3 contains 13 residues. Germline V CDR1 and CDR2: SGHVS, FNYEAQ. The germline V and J ends were trimmed by 5 bases and 8 bases, with 12 bases remaining between them. Using reference TRBV7-6 and TRBJ1-4 for the parts outside the CDR3, the full variable domain is GAGVSQSPRYKVTKRGQDVALRCDPISGHVSLYWYRQALGQGPEFLTYFNYEAQQDKSGLPNDRFSAERPEGSISTLTIQRTEQRDSAMYRCASSREPLEKLFFGSGTQLSVL.

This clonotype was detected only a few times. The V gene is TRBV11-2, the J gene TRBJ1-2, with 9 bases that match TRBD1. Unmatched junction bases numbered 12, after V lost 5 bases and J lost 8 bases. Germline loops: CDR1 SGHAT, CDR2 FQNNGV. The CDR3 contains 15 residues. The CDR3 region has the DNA TGTGCCAGCAGCCCGCCGGACAGGGGAACGGACGGCTACACCTTC. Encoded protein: CASSPPDRGTDGYTF.

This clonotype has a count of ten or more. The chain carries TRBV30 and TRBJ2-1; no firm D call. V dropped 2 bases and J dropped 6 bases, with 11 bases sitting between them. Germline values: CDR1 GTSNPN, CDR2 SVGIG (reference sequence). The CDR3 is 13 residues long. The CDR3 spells CAWSLVWGNEQFF. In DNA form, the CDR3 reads TGTGCCTGGAGTCTAGTGTGGGGCAATGAGCAGTTCTTC.

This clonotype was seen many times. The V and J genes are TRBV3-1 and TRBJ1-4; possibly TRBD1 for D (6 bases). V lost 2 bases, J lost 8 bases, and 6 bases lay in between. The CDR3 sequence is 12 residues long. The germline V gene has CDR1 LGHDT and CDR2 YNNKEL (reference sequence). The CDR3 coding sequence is TGTGCCAGCAGCCAACAGGGGGAAAAACTGTTTTTT. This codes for CASSQQGEKLFF.

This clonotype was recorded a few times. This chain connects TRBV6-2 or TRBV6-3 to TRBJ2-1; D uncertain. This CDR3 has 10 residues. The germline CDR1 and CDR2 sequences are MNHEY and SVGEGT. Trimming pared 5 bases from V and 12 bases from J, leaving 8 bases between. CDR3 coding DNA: TGTGCCAGCAGTGGTCCCAGGCAGTTCTTC. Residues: CASSGPRQFF.

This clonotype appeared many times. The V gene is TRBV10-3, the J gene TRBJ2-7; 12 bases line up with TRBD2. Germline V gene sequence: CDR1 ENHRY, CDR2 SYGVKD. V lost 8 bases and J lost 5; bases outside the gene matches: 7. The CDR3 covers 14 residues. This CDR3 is CAIPKTSGSNEQYF. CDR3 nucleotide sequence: TGTGCCATCCCGAAGACTAGCGGGAGTAACGAGCAGTACTTC.

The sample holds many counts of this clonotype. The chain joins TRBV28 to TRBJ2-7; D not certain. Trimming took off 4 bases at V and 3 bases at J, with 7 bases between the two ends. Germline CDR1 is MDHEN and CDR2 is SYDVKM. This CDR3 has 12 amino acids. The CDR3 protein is CASSSQFYEQYF. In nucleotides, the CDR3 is TGTGCCAGCAGTTCGCAGTTCTACGAGCAGTACTTC.

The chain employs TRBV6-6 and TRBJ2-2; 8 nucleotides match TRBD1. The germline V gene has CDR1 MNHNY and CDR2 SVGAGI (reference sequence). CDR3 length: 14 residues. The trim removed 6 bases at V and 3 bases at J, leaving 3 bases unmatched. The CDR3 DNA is TGTGCCAGCAGAGAGACAGGGGACACCGGGGAGCTGTTTTTT. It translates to CASRETGDTGELFF.

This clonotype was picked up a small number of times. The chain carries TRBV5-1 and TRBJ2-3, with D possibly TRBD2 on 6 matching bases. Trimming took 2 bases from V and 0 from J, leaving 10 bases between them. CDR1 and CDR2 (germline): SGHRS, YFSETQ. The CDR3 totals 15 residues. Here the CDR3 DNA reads TGCGCCAGCAGCTTTGGAGGGTCCAGCACAGATACGCAGTATTTT. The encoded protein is CASSFGGSSTDTQYF.

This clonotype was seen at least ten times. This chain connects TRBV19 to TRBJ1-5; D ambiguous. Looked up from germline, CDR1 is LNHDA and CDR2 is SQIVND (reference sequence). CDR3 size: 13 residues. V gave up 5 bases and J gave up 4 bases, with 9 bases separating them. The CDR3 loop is CASSVRENQPQHF. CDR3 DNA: TGTGCCAGTAGTGTTAGGGAGAATCAGCCCCAGCATTTT. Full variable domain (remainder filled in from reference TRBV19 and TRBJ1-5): DGGITQSPKYLFRKEGQNVTLSCEQNLNHDAMYWYRQDPGQGLRLIYYSQIVNDFQKGDIAEGYSVSREKKESFPLTVTSAQKNPTAFYLCASSVRENQPQHFGDGTRLSIL.

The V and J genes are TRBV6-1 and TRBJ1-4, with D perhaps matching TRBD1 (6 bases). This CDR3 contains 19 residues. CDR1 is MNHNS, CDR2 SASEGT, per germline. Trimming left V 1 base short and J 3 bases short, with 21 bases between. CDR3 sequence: CASSEVWQGLGGPNEKLFF. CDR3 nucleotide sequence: TGTGCCAGCAGTGAAGTGTGGCAGGGCCTCGGGGGGCCTAATGAAAAACTGTTTTTT.

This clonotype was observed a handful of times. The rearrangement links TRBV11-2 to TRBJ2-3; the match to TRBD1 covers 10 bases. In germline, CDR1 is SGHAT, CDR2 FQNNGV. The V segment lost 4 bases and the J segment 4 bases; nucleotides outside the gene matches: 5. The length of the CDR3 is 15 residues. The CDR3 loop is CASSYGQGGADTQYF. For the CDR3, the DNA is TGTGCCAGCAGCTACGGACAGGGGGGGGCAGATACGCAGTATTTT.

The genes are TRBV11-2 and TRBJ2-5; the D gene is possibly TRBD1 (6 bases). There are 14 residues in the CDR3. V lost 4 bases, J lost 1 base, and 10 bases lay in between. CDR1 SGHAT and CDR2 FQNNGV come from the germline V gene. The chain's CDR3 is CASSSGQTQETQYF. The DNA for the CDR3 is TGTGCCAGCAGCTCCGGACAGACCCAAGAGACCCAGTACTTC.

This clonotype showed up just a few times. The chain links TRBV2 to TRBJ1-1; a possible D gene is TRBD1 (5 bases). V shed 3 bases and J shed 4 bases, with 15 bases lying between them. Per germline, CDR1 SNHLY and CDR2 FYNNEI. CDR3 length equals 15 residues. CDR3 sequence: CASSDRASKATEAFF. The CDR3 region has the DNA TGTGCCAGCAGTGACAGGGCCTCCAAGGCCACTGAAGCTTTCTTT. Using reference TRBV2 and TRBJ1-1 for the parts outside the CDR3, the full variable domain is EPEVTQTPSHQVTQMGQEVILRCVPISNHLYFYWYRQILGQKVEFLVSFYNNEISEKSEIFDDQFSVERPDGSNFTLKIRSTKLEDSAMYFCASSDRASKATEAFFGQGTRLTVV.

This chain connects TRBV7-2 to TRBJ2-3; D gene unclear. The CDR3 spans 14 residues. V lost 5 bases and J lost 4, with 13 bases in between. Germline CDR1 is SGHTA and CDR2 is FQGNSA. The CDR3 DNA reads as TGTGCCAGCAGCCCTCAGGAGTGGCCAGATACGCAGTATTTT. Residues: CASSPQEWPDTQYF.

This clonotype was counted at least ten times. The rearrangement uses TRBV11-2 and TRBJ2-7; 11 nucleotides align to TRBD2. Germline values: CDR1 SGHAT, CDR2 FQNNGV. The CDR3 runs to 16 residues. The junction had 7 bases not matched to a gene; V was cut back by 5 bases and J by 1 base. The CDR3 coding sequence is TGTGCCAGCAGCCATGCCGGGACTAGCGGATCCTACGAGCAGTACTTC. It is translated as CASSHAGTSGSYEQYF. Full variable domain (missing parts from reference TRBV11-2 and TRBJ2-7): EAGVAQSPRYKIIEKRQSVAFWCNPISGHATLYWYQQILGQGPKLLIQFQNNGVVDDSQLPKDRFSAERLKGVDSTLKIQPAKLEDSAVYLCASSHAGTSGSYEQYFGPGTRLTVT.

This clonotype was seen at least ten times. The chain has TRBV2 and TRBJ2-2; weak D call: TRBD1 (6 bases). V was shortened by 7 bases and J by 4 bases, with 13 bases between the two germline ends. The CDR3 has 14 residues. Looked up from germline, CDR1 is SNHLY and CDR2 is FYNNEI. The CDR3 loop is CASTRTAITGELFF. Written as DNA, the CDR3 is TGTGCCAGCACGAGGACAGCTATCACCGGGGAGCTGTTTTTT.

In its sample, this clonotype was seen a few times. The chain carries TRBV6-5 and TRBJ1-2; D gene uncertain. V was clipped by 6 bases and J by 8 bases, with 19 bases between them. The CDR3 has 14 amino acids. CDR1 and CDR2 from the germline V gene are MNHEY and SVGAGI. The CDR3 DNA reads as TGTGCCAGCAGCCTCCTTTCGGGGAGTTACGGCTACACCTTC. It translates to CASSLLSGSYGYTF.

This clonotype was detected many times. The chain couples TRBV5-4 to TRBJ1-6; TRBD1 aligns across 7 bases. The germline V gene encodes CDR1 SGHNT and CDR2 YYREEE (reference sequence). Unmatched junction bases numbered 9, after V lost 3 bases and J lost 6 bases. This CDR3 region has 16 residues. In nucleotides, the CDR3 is TGTGCCAGCAGCTCCGAGCCGGGACAGCTTAATTCACCCCTCCACTTT. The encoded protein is CASSSEPGQLNSPLHF. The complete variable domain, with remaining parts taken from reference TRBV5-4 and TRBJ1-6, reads ETGVTQSPTHLIKTRGQQVTLRCSSQSGHNTVSWYQQALGQGPQFIFQYYREEENGRGNFPPRFSGLQFPNYSSELNVNALELDDSALYLCASSSEPGQLNSPLHFGNGTRLTVT.

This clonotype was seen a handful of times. The CDR3 protein is CASSLAPATFF. DNA for the CDR3: TGTGCCAGCAGCTTAGCTCCAGCTACTTTCTTT. The genes are TRBV7-2 and TRBJ1-1; D is ambiguous. Germline CDR1 is SGHTA and CDR2 is FQGNSA. This CDR3 is built from 11 residues. V lost 0 bases and J 12 bases, leaving 8 bases between the germline ends.

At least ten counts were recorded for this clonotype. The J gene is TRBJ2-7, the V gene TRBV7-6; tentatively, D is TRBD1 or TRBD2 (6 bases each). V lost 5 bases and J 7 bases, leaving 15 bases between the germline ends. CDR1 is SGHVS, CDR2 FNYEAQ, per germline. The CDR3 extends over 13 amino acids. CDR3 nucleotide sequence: TGTGCCAGCAGCCGGGACTTCCAGGGGGAGCAGTACTTC. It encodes CASSRDFQGEQYF.

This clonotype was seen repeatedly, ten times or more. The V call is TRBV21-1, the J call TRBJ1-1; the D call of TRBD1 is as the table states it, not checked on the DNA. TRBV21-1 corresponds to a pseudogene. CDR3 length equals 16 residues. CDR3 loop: CASSKTDRDQSTEAFF. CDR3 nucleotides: TGTGCCAGCAGCAAAACCGACCGGGACCAGAGCACTGAAGCTTTCTTT.

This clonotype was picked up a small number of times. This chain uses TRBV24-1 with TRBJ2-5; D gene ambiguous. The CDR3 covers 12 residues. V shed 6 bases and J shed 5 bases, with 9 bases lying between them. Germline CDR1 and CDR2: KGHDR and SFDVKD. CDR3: CATSNSYETQYF. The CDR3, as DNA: TGTGCCACCAGTAATTCCTATGAGACCCAGTACTTC.

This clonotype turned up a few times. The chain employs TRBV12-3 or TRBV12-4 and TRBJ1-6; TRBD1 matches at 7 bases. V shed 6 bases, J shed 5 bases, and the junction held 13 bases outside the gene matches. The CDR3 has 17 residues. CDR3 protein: CASSAMGGGLDNSPLHF. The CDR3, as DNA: TGTGCCAGCAGCGCCATGGGAGGGGGCTTGGATAATTCACCCCTCCACTTT.